The 25 T cell receptor beta chains below all came from one sample that was sequenced in a study of blood T cell repertoires in COVID-19. Here immunoSEQ multiplex PCR was the method, and the copy in TCRdb shows in-frame clones only, minus some. The table includes hundreds of thousands of clones, approximately 88% detected once. Sequencing input: peripheral blood. The receptors stem from a woman aged 70 to 79 with COVID-19, enrolled during active disease.

This clone has just one count. The chain has TRBV5-5 and TRBJ2-6, with D possibly TRBD1 on 5 matching bases. This CDR3 region has 15 residues. V lost 4 bases and J lost 2, with 10 bases in between. The germline V gene encodes CDR1 SGHKS and CDR2 YYEKEE (reference sequence). Written as DNA, the CDR3 is TGTGCCAGCAGCCTCAGGGCACCTGGGGCCAACGTCCTGACTTTC. Protein: CASSLRAPGANVLTF.

J is TRBJ2-5 and V is TRBV6-5, with 7 bases that match TRBD2. The CDR3 is 14 residues long. Germline loops: CDR1 MNHEY, CDR2 SVGAGI. V trimming: 7 bases; J trimming: 4 bases; junction bases outside the gene matches: 9. The CDR3 spells CASNLDPGGETQYF. In nucleotides, the CDR3 is TGTGCCAGCAACTTGGATCCGGGAGGAGAGACCCAGTACTTC.

V and J are TRBV11-3 and TRBJ2-7; 8 positions agree with TRBD1. There are 14 residues in the CDR3. V lost 4 bases to trimming and J lost 6 bases; unmatched junction nucleotides: 8. Germline CDR1 SGHNT, CDR2 YENEEA. The CDR3 coding sequence is TGTGCCAGCAGCTCCCCAGGACAGGGAGTCGAGCAGTACTTC. Protein product: CASSSPGQGVEQYF.

The chain has TRBV5-1 and TRBJ1-6, with 7 bases lining up with TRBD1. Germline values: CDR1 SGHRS, CDR2 YFSETQ. Unmatched junction bases numbered 10, after V lost 4 bases and J lost 9 bases. The CDR3 length is 15 residues. The CDR3 nucleotides read TGCGCCAGCAGCCCCCGGGACAGCGACGGTTCACCCCTCCACTTT. It codes for CASSPRDSDGSPLHF.

A single count supports this clone. The V and J genes are TRBV19 and TRBJ1-5, with unresolved D. Per germline, CDR1 LNHDA and CDR2 SQIVND (reference sequence). V shed 0 bases and J shed 4 bases, with 4 bases lying between them. The CDR3 length is 13 residues. The CDR3 here is CASSIDLNQPQHF. The CDR3, as DNA: TGTGCCAGTAGTATAGATCTTAATCAGCCCCAGCATTTT.

The chain combines TRBV28 with TRBJ1-4; TRBD1 matches at 12 bases. The CDR3 extends over 15 amino acids. The germline gives CDR1 MDHEN, CDR2 SYDVKM. V shed 5 bases, J shed 8 bases, and the junction held 6 bases outside the gene matches. The CDR3, as DNA: TGTGCCAGCAGTCCTGCGGGACAGGGGGCGGAAAAACTGTTTTTT. Its protein is CASSPAGQGAEKLFF.

The chain couples TRBV5-4 to TRBJ2-3; D gene unclear. The CDR3 is 16 residues long. Trimming pared 0 bases from V and 2 bases from J, leaving 13 bases between. Germline assignment: CDR1 SGHNT and CDR2 YYREEE (reference sequence). The CDR3 region has the DNA TGTGCCAGCAGCTTGGAGCGCGGAGCCCTCACAGATACGCAGTATTTT. Its translation is CASSLERGALTDTQYF.

To note about this clone: Other DNA sequences from this sample encode an identical CDR3 as well. The chain joins TRBV4-1 to TRBJ1-5; D possibly corresponds to TRBD1 (5 bases). V shed 0 bases and J shed 7 bases, with 10 bases lying between them. Germline assignment: CDR1 MGHRA and CDR2 YSYEKL. The CDR3 length is 14 residues. The chain's CDR3 is CASSQEVGRQPQHF. In DNA form, the CDR3 reads TGCGCCAGCAGCCAAGAAGTGGGGCGGCAGCCCCAGCATTTT.

This rearrangement joins TRBV5-1 to TRBJ2-7; possible D gene TRBD1, 6 bases. With 1 base removed from V and 3 bases from J, the gap between germline ends came to 14 bases. The V gene's germline CDR1 is SGHRS and CDR2 YFSETQ. This CDR3 region has 15 residues. CDR3 sequence reads: CASSLTSGDYYEQYF. CDR3 bases: TGCGCCAGCAGCTTGACGTCAGGGGATTACTACGAGCAGTACTTC.

The chain couples TRBV30 to TRBJ1-1; TRBD1 matches 7 bases. Germline V gene sequence: CDR1 GTSNPN, CDR2 SVGIG (reference sequence). There are 13 residues in the CDR3. J was trimmed by 5 bases and V by 2 bases; bases with no gene match: 5. This CDR3 is CAWSPTGLTEAFF. Written as DNA, the CDR3 is TGTGCCTGGAGTCCGACAGGGTTGACTGAAGCTTTCTTT.

The V call is TRBV6-5, the J call TRBJ2-1; TRBD1 matches 8 bases. Germline V lookup: CDR1 MNHEY, CDR2 SVGAGI. The CDR3 covers 15 residues. Trimming cost V 6 bases and J 0 bases; bases outside gene matches: 4. The CDR3 loop reads CASRRDRSSYNEQFF. The CDR3 DNA is TGTGCCAGCAGACGGGACAGGAGCTCCTACAATGAGCAGTTCTTC.

This clone showed up just a few times. The chain carries TRBV6-5 and TRBJ2-7; D is possibly TRBD1 (5 bases). V was trimmed by 6 bases and J by 3 bases, leaving 18 bases between them. Germline V gene sequence: CDR1 MNHEY, CDR2 SVGAGI. The CDR3 has 15 residues. DNA of the CDR3: TGTGCCAGCAGGAGGAGTATACAACAGGACTACGAGCAGTACTTC. It specifies CASRRSIQQDYEQYF.

V usage is TRBV13 and J usage is TRBJ1-5; the D gene is possibly TRBD1 (6 bases). Trimming took 5 bases from V and 2 from J, leaving 13 bases between them. In germline, CDR1 is PRHDT, CDR2 FYEKMQ (reference sequence). This CDR3 has 15 residues. The CDR3 sequence: CASSTRGSGNQPQHF. The CDR3 nucleotides are TGTGCCAGCAGCACCAGGGGTTCCGGCAATCAGCCCCAGCATTTT.

The chain combines TRBV19 with TRBJ2-7, with TRBD1 matching 8 bases. Germline V gene data show CDR1 as LNHDA and CDR2 as SQIVND (reference sequence). The CDR3 runs 14 residues. V was clipped by 4 bases and J by 2 bases; unmatched bases: 4. The CDR3 DNA sequence: TGTGCCAGTAGTAGTCGACAGGGGCCCTACGAGCAGTACTTC. As protein: CASSSRQGPYEQYF.

V gene TRBV27 combines with J gene TRBJ2-1; 8 positions match TRBD1. Germline assignment: CDR1 MNHEY and CDR2 SMNVEV (reference sequence). V lost 6 bases, J lost 2 bases, and 9 bases stayed unmatched. This CDR3 has 16 residues. Here the CDR3 reads CASRRKRTGPYNEQFF. The CDR3 region has the DNA TGTGCCAGCAGACGAAAAAGGACAGGGCCCTACAATGAGCAGTTCTTC.

The CDR3 sequence: CASSTSGLAGGYEQYF. The CDR3, as DNA: TGTGCCAGCAGCACTTCCGGACTAGCGGGAGGCTACGAGCAGTACTTC. The J gene is TRBJ2-7, the V gene TRBV7-3, with 14 nucleotides matching TRBD2. CDR3 size: 16 residues. V gave up 5 bases and J gave up 3 bases; unmatched junction bases: 6. Germline V gene data show CDR1 as SGHTA and CDR2 as FQGTGA.

The chain joins TRBV28 to TRBJ1-2; weak D call: TRBD1 (5 bases). Germline V gene data show CDR1 as MDHEN and CDR2 as SYDVKM. CDR3 size: 15 residues. Trimming took 5 bases from V and 5 from J, leaving 18 bases between them. CDR3 region: CASSLSGQGGYGYTF. CDR3 DNA sequence: TGTGCCAGCAGTCTAAGCGGCCAGGGAGGGTATGGCTACACCTTC.

The chain employs TRBV7-9 and TRBJ2-5, with 7 bases lining up with TRBD2. From germline, CDR1 is SEHNR and CDR2 FQNEAQ (reference sequence). Trimming took 5 bases from V and 0 from J; bases not matched to a gene: 9. This CDR3 has 16 amino acids. CDR3 sequence reads: CASSEWGSGHQETQYF. The CDR3 nucleotides read TGTGCCAGCAGCGAATGGGGTAGCGGGCACCAAGAGACCCAGTACTTC.

This chain connects TRBV19 to TRBJ1-6; D remains ambiguous. The germline V gene encodes CDR1 LNHDA and CDR2 SQIVND (reference sequence). The CDR3 consists of 13 residues. V lost 6 bases and J lost 9, with 12 bases in between. The CDR3 DNA sequence: TGTGCCAGTAGAGAGGGATATGGTTCACCCCTCCACTTT. It encodes CASREGYGSPLHF.

The CDR3 loop is CASSSSLRRDSNTGELFF. In DNA, the CDR3 is TGTGCCAGCAGTTCCTCCCTACGACGGGACAGTAACACCGGGGAGCTGTTTTTT. The gene calls are TRBV27 and TRBJ2-2, with 7 bases identical to TRBD1. This CDR3 contains 18 residues. Trimming at V came to 4 bases and at J to 2 bases, leaving 13 bases not matched to a gene. CDR1 and CDR2 from the germline V gene are MNHEY and SMNVEV (reference sequence).

As for this clone: The sample carries other DNA sequences with the same CDR3. The V call is TRBV19, the J call TRBJ2-1, with D perhaps TRBD1 (6 bases). The CDR3 is 13 residues long. V was trimmed by 3 bases and J by 7 bases, leaving 10 bases between them. Looked up from germline, CDR1 is LNHDA and CDR2 is SQIVND (reference sequence). CDR3 in amino acids: CASSISGVNEQFF. In DNA form, the CDR3 reads TGTGCCAGTAGTATCTCAGGGGTTAATGAGCAGTTCTTC.

The chain is built from TRBV2 and TRBJ1-2; TRBD1 is a possible D gene (6 bases). Trimming took off 0 bases at V and 8 bases at J, with 16 bases between the two ends. The CDR3 is 15 residues long. Germline values: CDR1 SNHLY, CDR2 FYNNEI. The CDR3 loop is CASSEAGRTVEGYTF. The DNA of the CDR3 is TGTGCCAGCAGTGAAGCTGGTAGGACAGTTGAGGGCTACACCTTC.

This sequence joins TRBV28 and TRBJ2-1; 11 bases map to TRBD2. Losses at the gene ends were 4 bases for V and 3 bases for J; bases not matched to a gene: 14. CDR1 and CDR2 (germline): MDHEN, SYDVKM. There are 19 residues in the CDR3. The CDR3 DNA reads TGTGCCAGCAGTTCAGGTGGGCTAGCGGGAGGCAACCTCTACAATGAGCAGTTCTTC. It specifies CASSSGGLAGGNLYNEQFF.

V gene TRBV19 combines with J gene TRBJ1-1, with no clear D. Looked up from germline, CDR1 is LNHDA and CDR2 is SQIVND (reference sequence). CDR3 length: 15 residues. Trimming took off 3 bases at V and 2 bases at J, with 13 bases between the two ends. CDR3 coding DNA: TGTGCCAGTAGTATCGCCAATGGCGGAAACACTGAAGCTTTCTTT. Protein product: CASSIANGGNTEAFF.

This clone was found a few times. This chain joins TRBV28 and TRBJ1-2, with TRBD1 matching over 9 bases. The V and J ends lost 6 bases and 3 bases, in that order; junction bases with no gene match: 17. This CDR3 has 18 amino acids. Per germline, CDR1 MDHEN and CDR2 SYDVKM. The CDR3, as DNA: TGTGCCAGCAGGACGATTGGTAGGGACAGGGCGTCGTACTATGGCTACACCTTC. Translating it yields CASRTIGRDRASYYGYTF.